The entry below gives a single T cell receptor (beta chain) sequence along with its context. Its antigen target is currently unknown. Per-base quality was not reported, and no clone a single base away is much larger than it. This sample is part of a study of long-term antiretroviral therapy in people with HIV (dated by TCRdb to between 2021 and 2024). With respect to the entire study: The earliest samples were collected roughly a decade before the 2015 WHO recommendation for immediate ART, at a time when ART was usually postponed until CD4 counts fell. Eleven of the 30 participants with HIV were female. This retrospective serial study examined whether starting ART and sustained HIV suppression were associated with changes in the composition and diversity of the TRB repertoire in peripheral blood. Test extractions of a monoclonal T-cell line alongside 30 to 35 polyclonal samples showed no cross-contamination during QIAcube processing. A total of 192 cryopreserved PBMC samples were contributed to the cohort by 30 adults with confirmed HIV infection, with samples collected serially over a mean of roughly six years (range 1-12). Results the study describes overall, beyond this receptor: Limited PBMC availability meant only the TCR beta chain was sequenced, without alpha chain pairing. Starting ART was linked to a significant rise in TRB diversity, yet even with long-term ART the diversity remained significantly lower than in transplant donor controls. Inferences about post-ART repertoire changes were limited because no data were available on ART adherence, viral resistance or therapy changes. The samples span the years 2004 to 2017, and the ART regimens used at that time may not be as effective as current regimens. Because pre-ART samples had limited cell numbers, unsorted PBMC were profiled rather than sorted CD4+ and CD8+ T cells. Expanded TRB clones identified before ART initiation dominated the repertoire at all time points, although this dominance fluctuated and declined in many PLHIV after ART. CDR3 length ranges in HIV repertoires were narrower than in controls, and network structure suggested an antigen-experienced repertoire with only a slight naive shift after ART.

Inclusion was restricted to participants for whom at least one PBMC sample before ART initiation and at least two post-ART samples were available. All participants with HIV were treated in the United States of America. Before DNA extraction, cryopreserved samples containing about 1-10 million PBMC were thawed and washed. At the time of the earliest PBMC sample, participants with HIV were aged between about 20 and 55 years. PBMC samples were contributed by each participant from 1-4 timepoints before ART initiation and 2-8 timepoints after ART initiation, with a median of 7 samples. For every participant, serial HIV viral load, CD4+ T-cell count, ART history and demographic data were obtained. Genomic DNA was extracted from unsorted PBMC with a Qiagen kit on a QIAcube, with processing performed in batches of 12 samples. The CDR3 starts with the cysteine, ends with the phenylalanine, and has 12 residues. Here the CDR3 DNA is all that survives: 36 bases in frame from base 1. V loses 4 bases of germline sequence and J loses 8 bases, and the interval between the two ends is 11 bases. For CDR1 and CDR2, the germline V gene lists MNHNS and SASEGT.

Sequencing of the TRB variable region was done with the immunoSEQ hsTCRB v3.0 assay at survey level resolution. The target sequencing depth for TRB was about 40,000-50,000 T-cell genomes per sample. An Illumina MiSeq with a v3 150-cycle kit was used to sequence the pooled TRB libraries. The paper's data handling went like this. Repertoire analysis ran in R within a reproducible Nextflow workflow covering QC, data transformation and analysis. Custom analyses were implemented in LymphoSeq2, an R package for AIRR-Seq data exploration. A handful of samples that produced fewer than 5000 total TRB sequences were removed, so under 200 HIV repertoires were analyzed. Of the roughly 180 retained HIV repertoires, approximately 60 were collected before and around 130 after ART initiation. Repertoires were downsampled to 5000 TRB nucleotide sequences, with summary statistics averaged over 100 downsampling iterations. Only TRB sequences with CDR3 regions of at least seven amino acids were retained for analysis. Diversity was assessed using a clonality score derived from Shannon entropy and using the Gini coefficient. Repertoire networks linked the top 5000 CDR3 amino acid sequences whenever two sequences differed by an edit distance of one. Antigen specificity groups and MHC restriction were predicted for TRB CDR3 amino acid sequences with GLIPH2. To flag known associations with CMV, EBV, HIV or tissue antigens, CDR3 amino acid sequences were compared against VDJdb and McPAS-TCR. Pre-ART, post-ART and control groups were compared with Wilcoxon signed-rank tests and Holm-Bonferroni correction. In TCRdb, the immuneACCESS table is reduced to in-frame sequences with V and J assigned. These tables do not hold every clone; where another copy was compared, an unresolved V gene accounts for under half, and the others remain unexplained. V, J and clone size are those of that table, while D and trimming were read from the DNA. Within this sample are about 35,000 clones, with approximately 94% of them counted one time only. Of the sample, 3% to 4.5% falls within the top ten clones.

The sequence came from a woman aged 50 to 60 with HIV. The rearrangement combines TRBV6-1 with TRBJ1-2, with TRBD1 perhaps the D gene, on 5 matching bases. The sample here was unsorted PBMCs, taken 4.1 years after starting antiretroviral therapy. The CDR3 region: CASSAGLRGYTF. The nucleotide sequence is given as TGTGCCAGCAGTGCAGGGTTGCGGGGCTACACCTTC.